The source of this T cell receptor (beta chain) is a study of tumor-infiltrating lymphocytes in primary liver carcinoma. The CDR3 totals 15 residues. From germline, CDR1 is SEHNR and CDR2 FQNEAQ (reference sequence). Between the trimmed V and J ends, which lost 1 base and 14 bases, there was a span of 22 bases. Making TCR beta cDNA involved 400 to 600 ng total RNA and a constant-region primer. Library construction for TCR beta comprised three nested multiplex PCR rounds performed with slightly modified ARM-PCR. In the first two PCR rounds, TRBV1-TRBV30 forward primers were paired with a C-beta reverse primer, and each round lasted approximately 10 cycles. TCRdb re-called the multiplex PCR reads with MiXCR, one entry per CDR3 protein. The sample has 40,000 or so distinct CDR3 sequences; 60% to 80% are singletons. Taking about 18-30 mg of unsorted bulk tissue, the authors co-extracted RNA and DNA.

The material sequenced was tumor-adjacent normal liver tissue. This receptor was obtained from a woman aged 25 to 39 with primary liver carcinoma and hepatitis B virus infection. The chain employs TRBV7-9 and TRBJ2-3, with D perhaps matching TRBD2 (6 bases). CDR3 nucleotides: TGTGCCAGCAGCTTAGGAGGGACTCTCACAGATACACGGTATTTT. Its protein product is CASSLGGTLTDTRYF.